Listed here are 15 T cell receptor beta chains from one sample, sequenced in a study of T cells after yellow fever vaccination. Each CDR3 protein is one row after TCRdb ran MiXCR on the 5' RACE reads. The sample shows approximately 160,000 distinct CDR3 sequences, about 6% of them seen only once. The sequencing used CD4+ T cells sorted from PBMCs, collected on the day of the first yellow fever vaccination. The receptor source for this set is a man between 18 and 35 years old who received the YFV17D yellow fever vaccine.

This clonotype was counted many times. The J gene is TRBJ2-5, the V gene TRBV12-3 or TRBV12-4; no clear D. Trimming took off 5 bases at V and 5 bases at J, with 18 bases between the two ends. The CDR3 covers 15 residues. The CDR3 DNA reads as TGTGCCAGCAGTAGAAACATACCATTTGGGGAGACCCAGTACTTC. Translating it yields CASSRNIPFGETQYF.

This clonotype came up many times. J is TRBJ1-2 and V is TRBV5-1; perhaps TRBD1 as D (5 bases). The CDR3 spans 13 residues. Germline CDR1 is SGHRS and CDR2 is YFSETQ. V was shortened by 0 bases and J by 8 bases, with 11 bases between the two germline ends. The CDR3 DNA sequence: TGCGCCAGCAGCTTGGTCGGGACGAGGGGCTACACCTTC. Translated, it gives CASSLVGTRGYTF.

This clonotype has ten or more counts. The chain has TRBV12-3 or TRBV12-4 and TRBJ2-7; D is ambiguous. V lost 4 bases to trimming and J lost 0 bases, with 10 bases between them. This CDR3 has 14 amino acids. In DNA, the CDR3 is TGTGCCAGCAGTTCGGGTCGGAGCTCCTACGAGCAGTACTTC. It specifies CASSSGRSSYEQYF.

The sample holds many counts of this clonotype. The CDR3 spells CASSQPGTLNYGYTF. In nucleotides, the CDR3 is TGCGCCAGCAGCCAACCCGGGACACTGAACTATGGCTACACCTTC. The chain recombines TRBV4-3 with TRBJ1-2; D may be TRBD1 (6 bases). Trimming removed 2 bases from V and 2 bases from J, with 12 bases in between. The CDR3 runs to 15 residues. Germline V gives CDR1 LGHNA, CDR2 YSLEER.

A few counts support this clonotype. This chain links TRBV25-1 with TRBJ2-6, with D perhaps TRBD1 (5 bases). Trimming took off 4 bases at V and 2 bases at J, with 9 bases between the two ends. From germline, CDR1 is MGHDK and CDR2 SYGVNS. This CDR3 spans 15 amino acids. Here the CDR3 reads CASSVQAAGANVLTF. The CDR3 DNA follows: TGTGCCAGCAGTGTACAGGCGGCTGGGGCCAACGTCCTGACTTTC.

V and J are TRBV3-1 and TRBJ2-5; 8 bases fit TRBD1. The ends lost 7 bases at V and 2 bases at J; junction bases unmatched: 3. Germline V CDR1 and CDR2: LGHDT, YNNKEL (reference sequence). The CDR3 is made up of 13 amino acids. CDR3 sequence: CASTHRGQETQYF. The DNA for the CDR3 is TGTGCCAGCACCCACAGGGGGCAAGAGACCCAGTACTTC.

This clonotype was seen ten or more times. V usage is TRBV2 and J usage is TRBJ2-5, with 11 bases lining up with TRBD1. V gave up 4 bases and J gave up 2 bases; unmatched junction bases: 6. Germline V gives CDR1 SNHLY, CDR2 FYNNEI. The CDR3 spans 16 residues. The CDR3, as DNA: TGTGCCAGCAGTGCCACCCGGGACAGGGGGCAAGAGACCCAGTACTTC. Translation gives CASSATRDRGQETQYF.

This clonotype was observed a handful of times. The chain recombines TRBV5-1 with TRBJ1-6, with 7 positions matching TRBD1. Germline lookup yields CDR1 SGHRS and CDR2 YFSETQ. Trimming removed 5 bases from V and 0 bases from J; junction bases left unmatched: 2. CDR3 length: 15 amino acids. The CDR3 loop reads CASRGQSSYNSPLHF. The CDR3 DNA reads as TGCGCCAGCAGGGGACAGAGCTCCTATAATTCACCCCTCCACTTT.

This clonotype was recorded many times. V usage is TRBV27 and J usage is TRBJ2-3; 7 bases line up with TRBD2. After removal of 3 bases from V and 3 bases from J, the junction contained 3 bases not matched to a gene. Germline loops: CDR1 MNHEY, CDR2 SMNVEV (reference sequence). The CDR3 consists of 14 residues. The CDR3 DNA is TGTGCCAGCAGTTTCCGACTAGCTACAGATACGCAGTATTTT. Amino acid sequence: CASSFRLATDTQYF.

This clonotype was seen only a few times. The chain recombines TRBV4-1 with TRBJ2-7; 8 positions agree with TRBD1. J was trimmed by 1 base and V by 5 bases; bases with no gene match: 13. Per the germline V gene, CDR1 is MGHRA and CDR2 is YSYEKL. This CDR3 has 17 amino acids. CDR3 nucleotide sequence: TGCGCCAGCAGCTTTATCGGAGACAGGGGCTCGTCCTACGAGCAGTACTTC. Its translation: CASSFIGDRGSSYEQYF.

This clonotype came up many times. The chain links TRBV9 to TRBJ1-2, with 9 bases lining up with TRBD1. This CDR3 comprises 15 residues. Germline V CDR1 and CDR2: SGDLS, YYNGEE. Germline trimming cut 1 base from V and 13 bases from J; bases unmatched to any gene: 14. The CDR3 loop is CASSVHGPGQGIPTF. DNA for the CDR3: TGTGCCAGCAGCGTACACGGACCGGGACAGGGTATTCCCACCTTC.

This clonotype was detected a few times. V is TRBV4-3 and J is TRBJ2-5; 9 bases line up with TRBD1. The CDR3 consists of 16 residues. The junction had 8 bases not matched to a gene; V was cut back by 1 base and J by 5 bases. Looked up from germline, CDR1 is LGHNA and CDR2 is YSLEER. The CDR3 region has the DNA TGCGCCAGCAGCCAAGGAGACAGGGGGAGCGTGGAGACCCAGTACTTC. It codes for CASSQGDRGSVETQYF.

The V and J genes are TRBV5-1 and TRBJ2-2; the match to TRBD1 covers 10 bases. The V and J ends lost 5 bases and 3 bases, in that order; junction bases with no gene match: 7. The CDR3 has 16 residues. Per germline, CDR1 SGHRS and CDR2 YFSETQ. The CDR3 here is CASRKTGGAHTGELFF. The CDR3, as DNA: TGCGCCAGCAGGAAGACAGGGGGCGCGCACACCGGGGAGCTGTTTTTT.

This clonotype has just a few counts. The V gene is TRBV11-2, the J gene TRBJ1-1; D gene ambiguous. This CDR3 region has 15 residues. Germline values: CDR1 SGHAT, CDR2 FQNNGV. V was clipped by 2 bases and J by 0 bases, with 10 bases between them. The CDR3 DNA sequence: TGTGCCAGCAGCTTAAACGGTCAACTGAACACTGAAGCTTTCTTT. This gives the protein CASSLNGQLNTEAFF.

The chain combines TRBV4-3 with TRBJ2-7; D is undetermined. Germline V gives CDR1 LGHNA, CDR2 YSLEER. Trimming pared 4 bases from V and 3 bases from J, leaving 13 bases between. The CDR3 has 14 residues. The CDR3 DNA reads as TGCGCCAGCAGCCTTCGGCCGGACGGCTACGAGCAGTACGTC. This codes for CASSLRPDGYEQYV.